The T cell receptor beta chain described here comes from a study of T cell repertoires and Cas9 in healthy adults. Sequenced by immunoSEQ multiplex PCR; TCRdb stores in-frame clones only, minus some. The data show 11,000 to 15,000 clones, roughly 89% seen once. CDR1 is MNHEY and CDR2 is SVGAGI in the germline V gene. V was pared by 5 bases and J by 2 bases, with 9 bases between. The CDR3 has 13 amino acids. This TCR derives from a human donor in good health. The sequencing input was Tregs (CD4+, CD25+, CD127-, CD137-, CD154-) from PBMCs; culture status not recorded. V is TRBV6-5 and J is TRBJ2-5; D is ambiguous. In DNA, the CDR3 is TGTGCCAGCAGTCGCGTCCTACAAGAGACCCAGTACTTC. This sequence encodes CASSRVLQETQYF.